Here is one T cell receptor beta chain with its context. V gave up 0 bases and J gave up 2 bases; unmatched junction bases: 6. CDR3 length equals 17 residues. Germline V gene lookup returns CDR1 SGDLS and CDR2 YYNGEE. The authors' processing: Reference gene primer amplification gave nucleated cell count estimates. Sequencing used immunoSEQ multiplex PCR; TCRdb keeps in-frame clones, though not all of them. V and J calls and clone size are those listed in that table; D and trimming were worked out from the DNA. The sample shows approximately 200,000 clones, around four fifths of them seen only once. This sample is part of a study of blood T cell repertoires in COVID-19. Study-wide background: Samples of COVID-19 (acute and convalescent) were obtained from the United States, Italy and Spain. Sample material is recorded as cDNA or gDNA derived from T cells, B-cell-depleted T cells, or PBMCs.

Sample: peripheral blood. The source of this sequence is a woman in her fifties or sixties who had recovered from COVID-19. The chain combines TRBV9 with TRBJ2-3; 10 bases line up with TRBD2. The CDR3 protein is CASSVESGGAATDTQYF. The DNA of the CDR3 is TGTGCCAGCAGCGTAGAGAGCGGGGGGGCCGCCACAGATACGCAGTATTTT.